These T cell receptor beta chains were read from a single sample in a study of blood T cell repertoires in COVID-19. Profiled with immunoSEQ multiplex PCR; TCRdb holds only in-frame clones, not every one. The repertoire includes about 200,000 clones, 80% to 90% of them detected once, and 3.8% sits in the top ten. The sequenced sample was PBMCs or T cells enriched from blood (not recorded which). The source of these receptors is a woman in her 40s with acute COVID-19. CDR3s include the opening cysteine and the closing phenylalanine or tryptophan. The order of the fields is J gene, clone size, V gene, D gene, CDR3 DNA, CDR3 protein. D genes are given only for firm matches. The listing skips clone size in some rows; elsewhere it reads once, few, many or a size class.

>TRBJ2-1|once|TRBV11-3|TRBD1
TGTGCCAGCAGCTCGGCCGGGACAGGGTCCTACAATGAGCAGTTCTTC
CASSSAGTGSYNEQFF
>TRBJ2-2|-|TRBV12-3/TRBV12-4|-
TGTGCCAGCACCTCCGGGACCGGGGAGCTGTTTTTT
CASTSGTGELFF
>TRBJ1-4|-|TRBV11-3|-
TGTGCCAGCAGCTCCCGGGGGGATAATGAAAAACTGTTTTTT
CASSSRGDNEKLFF
>TRBJ1-5|-|TRBV7-2|-
TGTGCCAGCAGCTTAGGGGGCCGTTTTAGCAATCAGCCCCAGCATTTT
CASSLGGRFSNQPQHF
>TRBJ1-1|-|TRBV11-2|TRBD1
TGTGCCAGCAGCTTAGTCGGACAGGGGATTTCTTCGAACACTGAAGCTTTCTTT
CASSLVGQGISSNTEAFF
>TRBJ2-3|many|TRBV28|TRBD1
TGTGCCAGCAGTATGACAGGGGCAGATACGCAGTATTTT
CASSMTGADTQYF
>TRBJ2-2|-|TRBV4-1|-
TGCGCCAGCAGCCAAGTTCCCGTCACCGGGGAGCTGTTTTTT
CASSQVPVTGELFF
>TRBJ1-2|-|TRBV28|TRBD1
TGTGCCAGCAGCCTGGGACAGAACTATGGCTACACCTTC
CASSLGQNYGYTF
>TRBJ2-7|-|TRBV13|-
TGTGCCAGCAGCCAAGGAGACGGTCTCGGCTCCTACGAGCAGTACTTC
CASSQGDGLGSYEQYF
>TRBJ2-7|-|TRBV7-2|-
TGTGCCAGCAGCGCGTCCTACGAGCAGTACTTC
CASSASYEQYF
>TRBJ2-1|-|TRBV7-9|TRBD2
TGTGCCAGCAGCCGCACACTAGCGGGAGGTAGCTATGAGCAGTTCTTC
CASSRTLAGGSYEQFF
>TRBJ2-2|-|TRBV5-1|TRBD2
TGCGCCAGCAGCTTTGGACTAGCGGGGAACACCGGGGAGCTGTTTTTT
CASSFGLAGNTGELFF
>TRBJ2-6|-|TRBV27|TRBD1
TGTGCCAGCAGTTCTCAGGGGGTCACTGGGGCCAACGTCCTGACTTTC
CASSSQGVTGANVLTF
>TRBJ2-3|-|TRBV7-9|TRBD1
TGTGCCAGCAACATAGGGACAGGGTGGACAGATACGCAGTATTTT
CASNIGTGWTDTQYF
>TRBJ1-1|-|TRBV18|TRBD1
TGTGCCAGCTCACCAGTGAATACAGGGGTGGCTTTCTTT
CASSPVNTGVAFF
>TRBJ2-7|-|TRBV29-1|-
TGCAGCGTTCCCGGAGGGAACTCCTACGAGCAGTACTTC
CSVPGGNSYEQYF
>TRBJ1-1|-|TRBV29-1|-
TGCAGCGTTGAGATGCTGGGGGCAAGCACTGAAGCTTTCTTT
CSVEMLGASTEAFF
>TRBJ1-1|-|TRBV18|-
TGTGCCAGCTCACCGCTAGGGACAAAACAGAACACTGAAGCTTTCTTT
CASSPLGTKQNTEAFF
>TRBJ2-6|-|TRBV5-1|TRBD2
TGCGCCAGCAGCAACCTAGCGGGAACCTCTGGGGCCAACGTCCTGACTTTC
CASSNLAGTSGANVLTF
>TRBJ1-6|-|TRBV28|-
TGTGCCAGCACCAAAACAGGGTACAATTCACCCCTCCACTTT
CASTKTGYNSPLHF
>TRBJ1-2|-|TRBV6-5|-
TGTGCCAGCCGGGAACAGACCCCGAACTATGGCTACACCTTC
CASREQTPNYGYTF
>TRBJ1-2|-|TRBV6-5|TRBD1
TGTGCCAGCAGTTACTCTCAGGGGGGCGCCTATGGCTACACCTTC
CASSYSQGGAYGYTF
>TRBJ1-1|once|TRBV6-1|-
TGTGCCAGCAGTGACAACATGAACACTGAAGCTTTCTTT
CASSDNMNTEAFF
>TRBJ1-1|once|TRBV20-1|-
TGCAGTAAAAGGGGGTACACTGAAGCTTTCTTT
CSKRGYTEAFF
>TRBJ1-2|-|TRBV18|TRBD1
TGTGCCAGCTCACCAGGACAGGCTTATGGCTACACCTTC
CASSPGQAYGYTF
>TRBJ1-1|-|TRBV27|-
TGTGCCAGCCGCGATGGGACTTTGAACACTGAAGCTTTCTTT
CASRDGTLNTEAFF
>TRBJ2-1|-|TRBV28|-
TGTGCCAGCAACCAAAGGGACTTCCACAATGAGCAGTTCTTC
CASNQRDFHNEQFF
>TRBJ1-1|-|TRBV19|-
TGTGCCAGTAGTCCCCGGGGACACCAAGAACCGCGGGCTTTCTTT
CASSPRGHQEPRAFF
>TRBJ1-1|once|TRBV28|TRBD1
TGTGCCACCATGTCACAGGGGCTTTATGGAGAGGACACTGAAGCTTTCTTT
CATMSQGLYGEDTEAFF
>TRBJ1-6|once|TRBV29-1|TRBD1
TGCAGCGTGAGGGACAGCTCCTATAATTCACCCCTCCACTTT
CSVRDSSYNSPLHF
>TRBJ1-3|-|TRBV7-9|-
TGTGCCAGCAGCTTTGCGGGCTCGGGTGGAAACACCATATATTTT
CASSFAGSGGNTIYF